This T cell receptor (beta chain) came from a study of T cells in women clearing cervical HPV infection. Produced via immunoSEQ multiplex PCR; TCRdb's table is partial and in-frame only. The repertoire shows 20,000 to 25,000 clones; the top ten hold more than 8%. Worth noting for this clone: The read stops 3 residues short of the end of the CDR3; the missing end is completed from the germline J gene.

Germline CDR1 and CDR2: DFQATT and SNEGSKA (reference sequence). The CDR3 is 12 amino acids. The chain combines TRBV20-1 with TRBJ1-2; D unresolved. The TCR comes from a woman between 18 and 75 years old with a cervical HPV16 infection that either progressed to CIN3+ or cleared (not recorded which). Material: blood buffy coat. CDR3 protein: CSARANVLGYTF. The DNA read from the CDR3 is TGCAGTGCAAGGGCCAACGTTCTGGGC.